These T cell receptor beta chains were read from a single sample in a study of blood T cell repertoires in COVID-19. Sequencing used immunoSEQ multiplex PCR; TCRdb keeps in-frame clones, though not all of them. The sample includes 250,000 or so clones, around 90% of them seen just once. Source material: peripheral blood. The receptors were gathered from a woman aged 25 to 39 with acute or convalescent COVID-19. The CDR3 runs from the conserved cysteine through the conserved F or W.

17	TRBV7-9	CASSLRILTSNTGELFF
14	TRBV7-2	CASSLVTQSYEQYF
13	TRBV11-2	CASSSGLAGGPFF
13	TRBV27	CASSLRARETQYF
15	TRBV10-3	CAISAGHGMVEKLFF
16	TRBV5-5	CASSYGTGYSNQPQHF
14	TRBV24-1	CATVSGGGPGEQFF
12	TRBV29-1	CSVDGGTYGYTF
13	TRBV19	CGASQLSGNTIYF
15	TRBV7-6	CASSSGLAGSHEQFF
12	TRBV15	CATSAGSETQYF
13	TRBV6-4	CASSAGAGNEQFF
18	TRBV9	CASSVGTIRASGYNEQFF
15	TRBV2	CASSEALHRDYEQYF
14	TRBV3-1/TRBV3-2	CASSHGGGNQPQHF
15	TRBV25-1	CASSQPRDRGSEQYF
15	TRBV24-1	CATSTPGGPYNEQFF
16	TRBV25-1	CASSVNSREPYNEQFF
15	TRBV30	CAWSVPQFGILGYTF
12	TRBV19	CASVSDSYGYTF
14	TRBV11-2	CASSWDRAYNEQFF
18	TRBV9	CASSAHRWASGTADTQYF
16	TRBV6-2/TRBV6-3	CASTPRASGFSYEQYF
14	TRBV7-2	CASSRTGIGQPQHF
14	TRBV30	CAWGPPPGFNEQYF
14	TRBV2	CASNPGGGGYEQYF
18	TRBV7-8	CASSSSRLAGDVTYEQYF
16	TRBV18	CASSPVGRAGANVLTF
12	TRBV3-1/TRBV3-2	CASSQLAGVWVF
14	TRBV9	CASSVGQGDYGYTF
14	TRBV6-5	CASSYSSGNYGYTF
14	TRBV5-6	CASSKYRGRQPQHF
13	TRBV5-1	CASSVQTGNEQFF
13	TRBV30	CAWSKAGGYEQYF
15	TRBV19	CASSVGTGGTDTQYF
14	TRBV5-1	CASSLVQNTDTQYF
14	TRBV7-9	CASSLDRNQETQYF
16	TRBV7-2	CASSSRGPRAKNIQYF
15	TRBV2	CASSGAPVVLAELFF
14	TRBV7-9	CASSPGGLAGELFF
14	TRBV19	CASAGQRYTGELFF
18	TRBV11-2	CASIDPSLCQQLVGKVYF
16	TRBV3-1/TRBV3-2	CASSQVRTGVRNTQYF